This TCR beta chain was sequenced for a study of T cells after somatic rescue of genetic block. Sequencing used immunoSEQ multiplex PCR; TCRdb keeps in-frame clones, though not all of them. The sample holds approximately 110,000 clones; about 90% are singletons and the top ten take about 1.5%. CDR1 LNHDA and CDR2 SQIVND come from the germline V gene (reference sequence). V lost 7 bases, J lost 0 bases, and 8 bases stayed unmatched. CDR3 length: 15 amino acids. Sequenced material: peripheral blood mononuclear cells (PBMCs). This clonotype was obtained from a woman between 18 and 30 years old. This chain uses TRBV19 with TRBJ1-1; 7 bases are a match to TRBD1. The CDR3: CASTPPQGMNTEAFF. The CDR3 bases are TGTGCCAGTACCCCCCCACAGGGGATGAACACTGAAGCTTTCTTT.